Each of the 9 T cell receptor beta chains below was sequenced from the same sample in a study of beta chain features in type 1 diabetes. What was sequenced were expressed TCRB transcripts, since all of the isolated RNA had been reverse transcribed. Data came from immunoSEQ multiplex PCR; TCRdb stores just in-frame clones and leaves some out. The sample includes roughly 170,000 clones, about 13% of them seen just once. Sequenced: central memory CD4+ T cells from blood. Receptor source: a woman younger than 35 in good health.

This clone has only a few counts. The gene calls are TRBV29-1 and TRBJ2-3; possible D gene TRBD1, 5 bases. In germline, CDR1 is SQVTM, CDR2 ANQGSEA. V was trimmed by 7 bases and J by 4 bases, leaving 12 bases between them. The CDR3 loop spans 12 amino acids. Here the CDR3 DNA reads TGCAGCGGGGGTTGGGGCGCAGATACGCAGTATTTT. This codes for CSGGWGADTQYF.

The chain uses TRBV7-9 and TRBJ2-1, with 7 bases aligning to TRBD2. The CDR3 loop spans 11 amino acids. V lost 5 bases to trimming and J lost 8 bases; unmatched junction nucleotides: 0. Germline V gives CDR1 SEHNR, CDR2 FQNEAQ (reference sequence). The CDR3 loop is CASSTSDEQFF. The CDR3 region has the DNA TGTGCCAGCAGCACTAGCGATGAGCAGTTCTTC.

This clone was observed a few times. The rearrangement links TRBV30 to TRBJ2-7, with unresolved D. V was pared by 3 bases and J by 7 bases, with 19 bases between. CDR3 length: 14 residues. CDR1 and CDR2 (germline): GTSNPN, SVGIG (reference sequence). The CDR3: CAWSAIRVDGEQYF. The CDR3 DNA follows: TGTGCCTGGAGCGCCATCCGGGTGGATGGGGAGCAGTACTTC.

This clone occurred a few times. The rearrangement links TRBV29-1 to TRBJ2-3; 7 bases align to TRBD2. V shed 6 bases and J 2 bases; nucleotides not matched to a gene: 11. The germline CDR1 and CDR2 sequences are SQVTM and ANQGSEA. This CDR3 is 15 amino acids long. The CDR3 DNA sequence: TGCAGCGTCGAATCGGGACTAACTCTCACAGATACGCAGTATTTT. Protein sequence: CSVESGLTLTDTQYF.

There are a few counts of this clone. V and J are TRBV11-2 and TRBJ2-1; D may be TRBD2 (6 bases). Trimming removed 5 bases from V and 5 bases from J, with 16 bases in between. The CDR3 contains 15 residues. The germline CDR1 and CDR2 sequences are SGHAT and FQNNGV. The CDR3, as DNA: TGTGCCAGCAGCCCGCCCGGGACTTTGAACAATGAGCAGTTCTTC. Translating it yields CASSPPGTLNNEQFF.

The chain uses TRBV5-6 and TRBJ1-5; 8 nucleotides agree with TRBD1. This CDR3 has 14 amino acids. V lost 4 bases and J lost 7; bases outside the gene matches: 7. Germline CDR1 SGHDT, CDR2 YYEEEE. CDR3 in DNA: TGTGCCAGCAGCGTAGGACAGGGATGGCAGCCCCAGCATTTT. This encodes CASSVGQGWQPQHF. Based on the CDR3 plus reference TRBV5-6 and TRBJ1-5, the full variable domain is DAGVTQSPTHLIKTRGQQVTLRCSPKSGHDTVSWYQQALGQGPQFIFQYYEEEERQRGNFPDRFSGHQFPNYSSELNVNALLLGDSALYLCASSVGQGWQPQHFGDGTRLSIL.

The genes are TRBV11-3 and TRBJ2-1, with 11 bases identical to TRBD2. This CDR3 region has 15 residues. Trimming took 2 bases from V and 9 from J; bases not matched to a gene: 6. Germline V gene data show CDR1 as SGHNT and CDR2 as YENEEA. The CDR3 nucleotides read TGTGCCAGCAGCTTAACGCTAGCGGGAGGAAGTGAGCAGTTCTTC. Amino acids: CASSLTLAGGSEQFF.

Only a few counts were recorded for this clone. The chain recombines TRBV19 with TRBJ2-3, with D hard to call. Deletions cut 3 bases from V and 0 bases from J, with 7 bases between. The germline gives CDR1 LNHDA, CDR2 SQIVND (reference sequence). This CDR3 comprises 14 residues. DNA for the CDR3: TGTGCCAGTAGTATCACGGTTAGCACAGATACGCAGTATTTT. Residues: CASSITVSTDTQYF.

The chain is built from TRBV30 and TRBJ1-1; TRBD1 agrees at 7 bases. From germline, CDR1 is GTSNPN and CDR2 SVGIG (reference sequence). With V trimmed by 8 bases and J by 5 bases, 8 bases remained unmatched. The CDR3 length is 12 residues. The CDR3 spells CAGRQGWTEAFF. CDR3 coding DNA: TGTGCCGGAAGACAGGGATGGACTGAAGCTTTCTTT. The full variable domain, with the rest looked up from reference TRBV30 and TRBJ1-1, is SQTIHQWPATLVQPVGSPLSLECTVEGTSNPNLYWYRQAAGRGLQLLFYSVGIGQISSEVPQNLSASRPQDRQFILSSKKLLLSDSGFYLCAGRQGWTEAFFGQGTRLTVV.